This T cell receptor beta chain is from a study of blood T cell repertoires in COVID-19. Background on the study: Collection of acute and convalescent COVID-19 samples took place in the United States, Italy and Spain.

CDR3 size: 14 residues. Germline V lookup: CDR1 SEHNR, CDR2 FQNEAQ (reference sequence). With 2 bases removed from V and 2 bases from J, the gap between germline ends came to 9 bases. Notes on this clone: Other DNA sequences within the sample encode an identical CDR3.

Authors' analysis steps: Amplification of reference gene primers was used by the study to estimate nucleated cell counts. Sequenced by immunoSEQ multiplex PCR; TCRdb stores in-frame clones only, minus some. V, J and clone size were drawn from that table, and D and trimming were deduced from the DNA. The sample contains some 180,000 clones, nearly 90% of which appear only once. The TCR originated in a man aged 55 to 69 with active or convalescent COVID-19. Sequencing was carried out using peripheral blood. The rearrangement uses TRBV7-9 and TRBJ1-1, with TRBD1 as a possible D gene (5 bases). Here the CDR3 DNA reads TGTGCCAGCAGCTTACAGGGACTTAACACTGAAGCTTTCTTT. It encodes CASSLQGLNTEAFF.